The next 17 T cell receptor beta chains were all read from a single sample in a study of T cell repertoires in cytomegalovirus infection. TCRdb ran MiXCR on the reads and lists one entry per CDR3 protein. In the table there are about half a million distinct CDR3 sequences, around 35% of which are singletons. No antigens are known for them. Material: cultured PBMCs, obtained from culture after CMV antigen stimulation. The source of these receptors is a human donor in good health (CMV status not recorded). Some clones in this sample may be carry-over from other donors' samples.

V gene TRBV6-6 combines with J gene TRBJ2-4; 7 bases are a match to TRBD1. CDR3 length: 15 amino acids. V was pared by 5 bases and J by 7 bases, with 11 bases of the junction left unmatched. CDR1 MNHNY and CDR2 SVGAGI come from the germline V gene (reference sequence). The CDR3 nucleotides read TGTGCCAGCAGTGGGGGACAGCCGTTCTGGAACATTCAGTACTTC. Translation gives CASSGGQPFWNIQYF.

The table lists this clonotype with a few counts. The gene calls are TRBV19 and TRBJ2-1, with D perhaps TRBD1 (5 bases). V shed 4 bases and J shed 7 bases, with 11 bases lying between them. The CDR3 has 13 residues. Germline CDR1 LNHDA, CDR2 SQIVND (reference sequence). CDR3 in amino acids: CASSNQGTNEQFF. The CDR3 coding sequence is TGTGCCAGTAGTAACCAGGGAACAAATGAGCAGTTCTTC.

The V call is TRBV5-4, the J call TRBJ2-3; D is undetermined. Between the trimmed V and J ends, which lost 5 bases and 2 bases, there was a span of 9 bases. The CDR3 spans 13 residues. Germline assignment: CDR1 SGHNT and CDR2 YYREEE (reference sequence). The CDR3 sequence is CASSKEPTDTQYF. The CDR3 nucleotides are TGTGCCAGCAGTAAAGAGCCCACAGATACGCAGTATTTT.

This clonotype has ten or more counts. The chain couples TRBV20-1 to TRBJ1-2; D is possibly TRBD1 (6 bases). The length of the CDR3 is 12 residues. Trimming took 3 bases from V and 7 from J, leaving 12 bases between them. Germline loops: CDR1 DFQATT, CDR2 SNEGSKA (reference sequence). CDR3 sequence: CSASQGSGGYTF. The CDR3, as DNA: TGCAGTGCTAGTCAGGGGTCTGGTGGCTACACCTTC.

This clonotype was seen a few times. The junction does not match germline at one end; this may be a read error. The V call is TRBV5-4, the J call TRBJ2-2, with D perhaps given as TRBD1 or TRBD2 (5 bases each). The CDR3 runs 13 residues. Per the germline V gene, CDR1 is SGHNT and CDR2 is YYREEE (reference sequence). The CDR3 sequence: CASSLRGAGDLFF. The CDR3 DNA is TGTGCCAGCAGCTTGAGGGGCGCCGGGGATCTGTTTTTT.

Only a few counts were recorded for this clonotype. V gene TRBV5-6 combines with J gene TRBJ1-1; no clear D gene. CDR1 is SGHDT, CDR2 YYEEEE, per germline. V was trimmed by 0 bases and J by 1 base, leaving 10 bases between them. The CDR3 runs 15 residues. CDR3 sequence (DNA): TGTGCCAGCAGCTTGGTTCCCAGCCCGAACACTGAAGCTTTCTTT. Residues: CASSLVPSPNTEAFF.

This chain connects TRBV28 to TRBJ2-7; 9 bases match TRBD1. V was clipped by 7 bases and J by 7 bases; unmatched bases: 17. This CDR3 has 16 amino acids. Germline lookup yields CDR1 MDHEN and CDR2 SYDVKM. The chain's CDR3 is CASNTPPGQGHREQYF. For the CDR3, the DNA is TGTGCCAGCAATACCCCGCCGGGACAGGGTCATCGGGAGCAGTACTTC.

This chain uses TRBV6-5 with TRBJ2-7, with 10 nucleotides matching TRBD2. V shed 7 bases, J shed 4 bases, and the junction held 1 base outside the gene matches. There are 12 residues in the CDR3. Germline CDR1 reads MNHEY; CDR2 reads SVGAGI. This CDR3 reads CASKAGGYEQYF. In nucleotides, the CDR3 is TGTGCCAGCAAAGCGGGAGGGTACGAGCAGTACTTC.

A few counts support this clonotype. The V and J genes are TRBV10-3 and TRBJ2-5; 10 positions agree with TRBD2. The CDR3 contains 15 residues. CDR1 is ENHRY and CDR2 is SYGVKD in the germline V gene. The ends lost 5 bases at V and 2 bases at J; junction bases unmatched: 5. Here the CDR3 reads CAISSTSGPQETQYF. As DNA, the CDR3 is TGTGCCATCAGTTCGACTAGCGGGCCTCAAGAGACCCAGTACTTC.

The CDR3 loop reads CASSLEERNEQFF. CDR3 sequence (DNA): TGTGCCAGCAGCTTAGAAGAGAGGAATGAGCAGTTCTTC. The V and J genes are TRBV7-2 and TRBJ2-1, with D hard to call. Germline V CDR1 and CDR2: SGHTA, FQGNSA. With 1 base removed from V and 7 bases from J, the gap between germline ends came to 8 bases. The CDR3 covers 13 residues.

This clonotype has only a few counts. The CDR3 spells CASSPIKDANTEAFF. CDR3 coding DNA: TGTGCCAGCTCACCTATCAAGGATGCGAACACTGAAGCTTTCTTT. The rearrangement joins TRBV18 to TRBJ1-1, with D hard to call. This CDR3 region has 15 residues. Trimming removed 3 bases from V and 1 base from J, with 12 bases in between. CDR1 KGHSH and CDR2 LQKENI come from the germline V gene.

J is TRBJ2-1 and V is TRBV20-1; D tentatively fits TRBD1 or TRBD2 (7 bases each). Germline V CDR1 and CDR2: DFQATT, SNEGSKA (reference sequence). V lost 0 bases and J lost 4, with 25 bases in between. This CDR3 is 19 amino acids long. CDR3 amino acids: CSARDPRGPTTGSYNEQFF. The CDR3 nucleotides are TGCAGTGCTAGAGACCCGCGGGGGCCTACGACAGGGTCTTACAATGAGCAGTTCTTC.

This clonotype has just a few counts. The rearrangement uses TRBV11-3 and TRBJ2-1, with 8 bases lining up with TRBD2. From germline, CDR1 is SGHNT and CDR2 YENEEA. Trimming cost V 4 bases and J 0 bases; bases outside gene matches: 11. The CDR3 extends over 18 amino acids. CDR3 nucleotide sequence: TGTGCCAGCAGCTCGGGGGGGGCAGTTGTAAGCTCCTACAATGAGCAGTTCTTC. The encoded protein is CASSSGGAVVSSYNEQFF.

The chain employs TRBV2 and TRBJ2-7, with 13 bases that match TRBD2. The CDR3 totals 15 residues. Per the germline V gene, CDR1 is SNHLY and CDR2 is FYNNEI. With 6 bases clipped from V and 0 bases from J, the junction kept 2 bases outside the gene matches. The CDR3 is CASSRTSGSSYEQYV. In nucleotides, the CDR3 is TGTGCCAGCAGCCGGACTAGCGGGAGCTCCTACGAGCAGTACGTC.

This sequence joins TRBV7-2 and TRBJ2-7; 11 bases match TRBD1. V was clipped by 5 bases and J by 5 bases; unmatched bases: 8. Germline loops: CDR1 SGHTA, CDR2 FQGNSA. This CDR3 contains 15 residues. CDR3 protein: CASSGGQGARDEQYV. The DNA for the CDR3 is TGTGCCAGCAGCGGAGGACAGGGGGCTCGGGACGAGCAGTACGTC.

V and J are TRBV7-2 and TRBJ2-3; 10 positions match TRBD1. Germline V gene lookup returns CDR1 SGHTA and CDR2 FQGNSA. V shed 2 bases and J 1 base; nucleotides not matched to a gene: 9. This CDR3 is 18 amino acids long. The CDR3 DNA sequence: TGTGCCAGCAGCTTACTGTTGGGGACAGGGGTGCGCACAGATACGCAGTATTTT. Translated, it gives CASSLLLGTGVRTDTQYF.

The chain combines TRBV19 with TRBJ2-5; 7 bases agree with TRBD2. The CDR3 is 13 amino acids. Germline V lookup: CDR1 LNHDA, CDR2 SQIVND (reference sequence). V dropped 5 bases and J dropped 2; count of bases not matched to a gene: 2. The CDR3 sequence is CASSPAGQETQYF. For the CDR3, the DNA is TGTGCCAGTAGTCCAGCGGGGCAAGAGACCCAGTACTTC.